A selection of T cell receptor beta chains follows, all from one sample in a study of Ad26.COV2.S vaccination and SARS-CoV-2 variants. This table comes from immunoSEQ multiplex PCR, and its TCRdb copy is limited to in-frame clones, with some not included. Of about 140,000 clones in the sample, around 86% were seen once. This sample comprised peripheral blood, obtained after recovery from COVID-19. These receptors originate from a human donor who had recovered from COVID-19. Both conserved end residues are part of each CDR3. D genes are given only for firm matches. For some rows the clone size is stated as once, few or many, or as a class when expanded; others skip it.

CDR3nt: TGTGCCAGCAGCTCCACGGTCAGAAGAAACACTGAAGCTTTCTTT
CDR3aa: CASSSTVRRNTEAFF
abundance: .
v_gene: TRBV5-6
len: 15
j_gene: TRBJ1-1
d_gene: .

CDR3nt: TGCGCCAGCAGCCAAGACGGGGGCCTCCAAGAGACCCAGTACTTC
CDR3aa: CASSQDGGLQETQYF
abundance: .
v_gene: TRBV4-3
len: 15
j_gene: TRBJ2-5
d_gene: .

CDR3nt: TGTGCCAGCAGTCACAACAGGGAGAAGGACGAGCAGTACTTC
CDR3aa: CASSHNREKDEQYF
abundance: once
v_gene: TRBV6-5
len: 14
j_gene: TRBJ2-7
d_gene: .

CDR3nt: TGTGCCAGCTCACCAGGCCCCAGCGGCTCTAGCACAGATACGCAGTATTTT
CDR3aa: CASSPGPSGSSTDTQYF
abundance: .
v_gene: TRBV18
len: 17
j_gene: TRBJ2-3
d_gene: .

CDR3nt: TGCGCCAGCAGTGGTATCGCCGGGGAGCTGTTTTTT
CDR3aa: CASSGIAGELFF
abundance: .
v_gene: TRBV10-2
len: 12
j_gene: TRBJ2-2
d_gene: .

CDR3nt: TGCGCCAGCAGTGCCCAGCGGGATATATACAATGAGCAGTTCTTC
CDR3aa: CASSAQRDIYNEQFF
abundance: .
v_gene: TRBV10-2
len: 15
j_gene: TRBJ2-1
d_gene: TRBD2

CDR3nt: TGTGCCAGCACCCAGGGGACGCCTCGCGGGGAGCAGTACTTC
CDR3aa: CASTQGTPRGEQYF
abundance: .
v_gene: TRBV11-2
len: 14
j_gene: TRBJ2-7
d_gene: .

CDR3nt: TGTGCCAGCAGTACCGGGACAGGGAACGAGCAGTACTTC
CDR3aa: CASSTGTGNEQYF
abundance: .
v_gene: TRBV27
len: 13
j_gene: TRBJ2-7
d_gene: TRBD1

CDR3nt: TGTGCCAGCAGCTTGGGTCAGGGCCACGGGGAGACCCAGTACTTC
CDR3aa: CASSLGQGHGETQYF
abundance: .
v_gene: TRBV5-4
len: 15
j_gene: TRBJ2-5
d_gene: .

CDR3nt: TGCGCCAGCAGCCAAATAGCCGATCGGACAGAAGCTTTCTTT
CDR3aa: CASSQIADRTEAFF
abundance: .
v_gene: TRBV4-3
len: 14
j_gene: TRBJ1-1
d_gene: .

CDR3nt: TGTGCCAGCAGCTCGTACAGGGTAGGAGGAAACACCATATATTTT
CDR3aa: CASSSYRVGGNTIYF
abundance: .
v_gene: TRBV7-6
len: 15
j_gene: TRBJ1-3
d_gene: .